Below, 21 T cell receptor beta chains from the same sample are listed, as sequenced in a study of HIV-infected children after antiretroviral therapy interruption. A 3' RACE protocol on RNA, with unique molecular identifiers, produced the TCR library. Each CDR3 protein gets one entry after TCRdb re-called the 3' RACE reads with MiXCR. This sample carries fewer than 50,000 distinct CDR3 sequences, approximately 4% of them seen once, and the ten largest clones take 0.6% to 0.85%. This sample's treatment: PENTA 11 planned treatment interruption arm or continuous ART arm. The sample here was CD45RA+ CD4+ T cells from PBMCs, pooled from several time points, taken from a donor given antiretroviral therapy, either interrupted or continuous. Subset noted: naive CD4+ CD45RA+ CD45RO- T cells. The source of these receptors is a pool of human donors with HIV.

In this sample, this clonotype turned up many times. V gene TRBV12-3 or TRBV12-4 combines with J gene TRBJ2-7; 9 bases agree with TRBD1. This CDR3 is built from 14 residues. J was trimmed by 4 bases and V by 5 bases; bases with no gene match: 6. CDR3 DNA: TGTGCCAGCAGTATGGGACAGGGAAATTACGAGCAGTACTTC. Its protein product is CASSMGQGNYEQYF.

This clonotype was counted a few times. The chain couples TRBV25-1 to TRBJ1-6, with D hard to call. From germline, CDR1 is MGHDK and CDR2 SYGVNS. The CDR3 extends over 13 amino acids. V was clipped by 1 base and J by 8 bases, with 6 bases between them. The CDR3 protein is CASSEFEDSPLHF. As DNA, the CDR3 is TGTGCCAGCAGTGAATTTGAGGATTCACCCCTCCACTTT.

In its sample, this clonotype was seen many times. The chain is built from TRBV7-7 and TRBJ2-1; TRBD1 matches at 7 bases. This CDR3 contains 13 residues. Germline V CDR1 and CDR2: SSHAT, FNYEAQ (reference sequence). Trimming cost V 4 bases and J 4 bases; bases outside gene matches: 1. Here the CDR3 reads CASSSDRYNEQFF. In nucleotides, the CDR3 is TGTGCCAGCAGCTCGGACAGGTACAATGAGCAGTTCTTC.

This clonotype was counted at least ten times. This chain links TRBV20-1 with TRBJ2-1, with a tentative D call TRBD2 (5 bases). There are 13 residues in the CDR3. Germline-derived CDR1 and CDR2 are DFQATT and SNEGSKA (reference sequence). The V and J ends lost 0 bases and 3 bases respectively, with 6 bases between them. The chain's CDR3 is CSAREGSYNEQFF. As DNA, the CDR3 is TGCAGTGCTAGAGAAGGGAGCTACAATGAGCAGTTCTTC.

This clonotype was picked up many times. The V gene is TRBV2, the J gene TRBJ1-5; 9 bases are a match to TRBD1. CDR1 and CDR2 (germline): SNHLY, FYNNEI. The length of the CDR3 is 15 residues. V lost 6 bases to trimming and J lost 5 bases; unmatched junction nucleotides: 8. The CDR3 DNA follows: TGTGCCAGCAGAGGCACAGGGGGCTACGATCAGCCCCAGCATTTT. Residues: CASRGTGGYDQPQHF. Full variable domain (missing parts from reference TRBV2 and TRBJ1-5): EPEVTQTPSHQVTQMGQEVILRCVPISNHLYFYWYRQILGQKVEFLVSFYNNEISEKSEIFDDQFSVERPDGSNFTLKIRSTKLEDSAMYFCASRGTGGYDQPQHFGDGTRLSIL.

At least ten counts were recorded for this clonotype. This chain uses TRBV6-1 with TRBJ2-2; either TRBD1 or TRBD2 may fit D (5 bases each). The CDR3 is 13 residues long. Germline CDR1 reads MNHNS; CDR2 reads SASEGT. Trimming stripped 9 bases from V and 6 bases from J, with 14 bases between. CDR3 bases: TGTGCCAGTTTGCCTCTGGGGGCCGGGGAGCTGTTTTTT. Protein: CASLPLGAGELFF.

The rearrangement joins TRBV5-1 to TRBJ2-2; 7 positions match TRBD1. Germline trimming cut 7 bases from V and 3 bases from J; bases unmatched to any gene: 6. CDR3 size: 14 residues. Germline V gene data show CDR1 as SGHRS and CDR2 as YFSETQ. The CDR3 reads CASFTGADTGELFF. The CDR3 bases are TGCGCCAGCTTTACAGGGGCGGACACCGGGGAGCTGTTTTTT. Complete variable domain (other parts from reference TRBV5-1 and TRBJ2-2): KAGVTQTPRYLIKTRGQQVTLSCSPISGHRSVSWYQQTPGQGLQFLFEYFSETQRNKGNFPGRFSGRQFSNSRSEMNVSTLELGDSALYLCASFTGADTGELFFGEGSRLTVL.

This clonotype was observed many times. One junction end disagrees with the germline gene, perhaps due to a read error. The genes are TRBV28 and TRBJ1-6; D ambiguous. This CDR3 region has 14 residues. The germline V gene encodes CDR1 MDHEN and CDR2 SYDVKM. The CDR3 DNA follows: TGTGCCAGCAGTCCCCGACGGCCTAATTCGCCCCTCCACTTT. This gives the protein CASSPRRPNSPLHF.

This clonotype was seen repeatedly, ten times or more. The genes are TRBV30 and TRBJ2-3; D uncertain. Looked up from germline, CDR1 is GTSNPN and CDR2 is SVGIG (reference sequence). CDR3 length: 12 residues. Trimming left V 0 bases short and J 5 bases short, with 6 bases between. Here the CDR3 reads CAWSVVVDTQYF. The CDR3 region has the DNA TGTGCCTGGAGTGTAGTGGTAGATACGCAGTATTTT.

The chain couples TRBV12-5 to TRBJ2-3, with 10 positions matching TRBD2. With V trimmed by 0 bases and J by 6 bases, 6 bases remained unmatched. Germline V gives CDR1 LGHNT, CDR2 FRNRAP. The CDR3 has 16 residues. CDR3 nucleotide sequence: TGTGCTAGTGGTTTGGTACAAGCGGGGGGGGGGGATACGCAGTATTTT. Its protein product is CASGLVQAGGGDTQYF.

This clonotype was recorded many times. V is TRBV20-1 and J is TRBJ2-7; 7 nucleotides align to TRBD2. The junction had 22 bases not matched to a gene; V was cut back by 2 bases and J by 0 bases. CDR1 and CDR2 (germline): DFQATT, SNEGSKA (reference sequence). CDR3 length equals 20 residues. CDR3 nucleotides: TGCAGTGCTAGACGGGGTGCGGCTAGCGGAATCTTTAAAAGCTCCTACGAGCAGTACTTC. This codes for CSARRGAASGIFKSSYEQYF.

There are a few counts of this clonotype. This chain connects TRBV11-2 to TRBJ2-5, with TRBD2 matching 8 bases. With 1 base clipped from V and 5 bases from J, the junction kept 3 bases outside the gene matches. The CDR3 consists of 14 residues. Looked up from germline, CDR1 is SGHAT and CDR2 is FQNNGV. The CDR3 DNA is TGTGCCAGCAGCTTAGGGACTAGCCTCGAGACCCAGTACTTC. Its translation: CASSLGTSLETQYF.

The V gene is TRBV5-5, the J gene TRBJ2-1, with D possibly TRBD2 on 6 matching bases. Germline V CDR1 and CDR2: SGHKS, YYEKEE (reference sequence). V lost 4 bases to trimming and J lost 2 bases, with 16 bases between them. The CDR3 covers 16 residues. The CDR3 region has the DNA TGTGCCAGCAGCCGGGACTCCCAGCCGGCCTACAATGAGCAGTTCTTC. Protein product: CASSRDSQPAYNEQFF.

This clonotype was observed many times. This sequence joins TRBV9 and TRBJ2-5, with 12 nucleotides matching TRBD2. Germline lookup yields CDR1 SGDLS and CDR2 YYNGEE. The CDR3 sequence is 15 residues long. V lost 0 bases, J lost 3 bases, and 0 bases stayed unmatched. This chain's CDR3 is CASSVGLAGEETQYF. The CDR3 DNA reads TGTGCCAGCAGCGTAGGACTAGCGGGAGAAGAGACCCAGTACTTC.

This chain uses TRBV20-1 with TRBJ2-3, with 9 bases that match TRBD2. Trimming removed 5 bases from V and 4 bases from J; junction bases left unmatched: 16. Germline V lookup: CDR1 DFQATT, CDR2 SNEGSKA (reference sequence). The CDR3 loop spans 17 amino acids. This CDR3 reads CSAPRSKRGDRPDTQYF. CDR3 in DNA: TGCAGTGCTCCCCGTTCGAAGCGGGGGGACCGGCCAGATACGCAGTATTTT.

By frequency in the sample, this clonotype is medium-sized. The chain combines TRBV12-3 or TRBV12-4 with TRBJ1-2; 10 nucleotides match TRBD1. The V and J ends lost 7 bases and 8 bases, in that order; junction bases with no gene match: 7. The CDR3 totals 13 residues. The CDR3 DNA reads TGTGCCAGCACCCCGGGACAGGGGAGAGGCTACACCTTC. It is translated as CASTPGQGRGYTF.

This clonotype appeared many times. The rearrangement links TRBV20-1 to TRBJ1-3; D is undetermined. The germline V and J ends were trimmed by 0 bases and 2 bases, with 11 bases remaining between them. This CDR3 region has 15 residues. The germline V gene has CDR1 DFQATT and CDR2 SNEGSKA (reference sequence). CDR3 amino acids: CSARDRQAAGNTIYF. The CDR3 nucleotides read TGCAGTGCTAGAGATCGGCAGGCTGCTGGAAACACCATATATTTT.

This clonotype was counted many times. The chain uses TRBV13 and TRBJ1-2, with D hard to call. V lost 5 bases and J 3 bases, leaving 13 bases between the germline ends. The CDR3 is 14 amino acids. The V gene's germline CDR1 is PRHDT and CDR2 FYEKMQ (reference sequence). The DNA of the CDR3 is TGTGCCAGCAGCCCTATGGGCGCCCACTATGGCTACACCTTC. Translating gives CASSPMGAHYGYTF.

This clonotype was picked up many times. The CDR3 nucleotides read TGTGCCAGCAACGAGGGACTAGCTAGCTCTGGGGCCAACGTCCTGACTTTC. Encoded protein: CASNEGLASSGANVLTF. The genes are TRBV12-3 or TRBV12-4 and TRBJ2-6, with 9 bases fitting TRBD2. V was pared by 7 bases and J by 0 bases, with 7 bases of the junction left unmatched. The length of the CDR3 is 17 residues.

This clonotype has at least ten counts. CDR3 bases: TGTGCCAGCAGCTTGGGGACAGGGGGAAATTCACCCCTCCACTTT. Translation: CASSLGTGGNSPLHF. The gene calls are TRBV11-2 and TRBJ1-6, with 11 bases that match TRBD1. J was trimmed by 7 bases and V by 3 bases; bases with no gene match: 2. The CDR3 contains 15 residues. Germline V gene data show CDR1 as SGHAT and CDR2 as FQNNGV.

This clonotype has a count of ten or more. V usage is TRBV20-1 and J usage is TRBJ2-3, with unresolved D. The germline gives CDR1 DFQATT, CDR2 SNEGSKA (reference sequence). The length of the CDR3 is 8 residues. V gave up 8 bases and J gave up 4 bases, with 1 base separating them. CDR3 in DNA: TGCAGTCCAGATACGCAGTATTTT. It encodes CSPDTQYF.